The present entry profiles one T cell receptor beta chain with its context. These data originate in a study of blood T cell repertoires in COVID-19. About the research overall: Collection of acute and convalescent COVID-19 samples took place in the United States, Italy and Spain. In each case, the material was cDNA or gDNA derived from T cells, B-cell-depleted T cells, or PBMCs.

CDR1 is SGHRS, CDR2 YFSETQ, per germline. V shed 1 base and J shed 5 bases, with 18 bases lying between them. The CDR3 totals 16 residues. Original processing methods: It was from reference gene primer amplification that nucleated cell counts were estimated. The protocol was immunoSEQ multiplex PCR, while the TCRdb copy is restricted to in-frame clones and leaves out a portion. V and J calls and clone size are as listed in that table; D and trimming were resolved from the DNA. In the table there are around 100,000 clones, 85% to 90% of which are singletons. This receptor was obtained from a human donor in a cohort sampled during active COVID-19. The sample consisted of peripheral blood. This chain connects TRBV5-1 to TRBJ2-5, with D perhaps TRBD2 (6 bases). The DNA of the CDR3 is TGCGCCAGCAGCTTGAGCGGGTCTAGCGTACCTGAGACCCAGTACTTC. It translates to CASSLSGSSVPETQYF.